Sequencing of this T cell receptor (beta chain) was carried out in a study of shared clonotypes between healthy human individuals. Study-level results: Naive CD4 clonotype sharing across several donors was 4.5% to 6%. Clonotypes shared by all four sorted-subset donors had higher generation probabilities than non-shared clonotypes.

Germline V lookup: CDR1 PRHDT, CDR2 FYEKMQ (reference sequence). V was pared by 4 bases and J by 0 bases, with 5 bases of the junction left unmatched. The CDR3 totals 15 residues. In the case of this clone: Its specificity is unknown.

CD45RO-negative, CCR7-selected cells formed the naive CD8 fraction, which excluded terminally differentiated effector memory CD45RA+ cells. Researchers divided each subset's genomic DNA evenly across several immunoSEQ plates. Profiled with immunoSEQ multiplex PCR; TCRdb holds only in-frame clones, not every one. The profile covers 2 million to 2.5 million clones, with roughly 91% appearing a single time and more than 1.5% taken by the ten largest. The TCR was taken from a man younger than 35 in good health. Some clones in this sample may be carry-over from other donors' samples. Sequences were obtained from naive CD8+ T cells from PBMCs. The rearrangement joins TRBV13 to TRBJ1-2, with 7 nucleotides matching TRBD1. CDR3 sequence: CASSSGQLANYGYTF. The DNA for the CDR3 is TGTGCCAGCAGCTCGGGACAGCTTGCTAACTATGGCTACACCTTC. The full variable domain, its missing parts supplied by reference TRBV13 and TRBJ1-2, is AAGVIQSPRHLIKEKRETATLKCYPIPRHDTVYWYQQGPGQDPQFLISFYEKMQSDKGSIPDRFSAQQFSDYHSELNMSSLELGDSALYFCASSSGQLANYGYTFGSGTRLTVV.